The clone carrying this T cell receptor beta chain has a count of ten or more. What it binds is unknown. Compared with germline, one end of the junction differs, possibly owing to a read error. The data derive from a study of T-cell reconstitution after alpha-beta-depleted transplantation in children. Study-level results: After transplant, high TCRbeta diversity at day 60 in some patients arose from surviving recipient T cells and thymic progenitors. Reportedly, only several hundred clones from non-depleted graft cells drove alpha-beta T-cell counts at about two months. A year post-transplant, T-cell counts and diversity derived mostly from newly produced T cells.

Unique molecular identifiers were incorporated into the prepared TCRbeta library. TCRdb used MiXCR to reprocess the PCR reads, holding one entry per CDR3 protein. The sample consists of about 240,000 distinct CDR3 sequences, about a quarter of them appearing once. CDR3 size: 12 residues. Germline loops: CDR1 ENHRY, CDR2 SYGVKD. This TCR was recovered from a girl aged 2 to 9 with Fanconi anemia, due to receive a stem cell transplant. Sequencing used PBMCs, obtained before TCRalphabeta/CD19-depleted stem cell transplant. The chain combines TRBV10-3 with TRBJ2-7, with 7 bases that match TRBD1. Here the CDR3 DNA reads TGTGCCATCAGTGAGTTCCGACAGGGACGCGACTTC. It specifies CAISEFRQGRDF.